This T cell receptor (beta chain) was identified in a study of T cell changes during pregnancy in multiple sclerosis. The CDR3 loop spans 16 amino acids. Germline V gene data show CDR1 as SGHTA and CDR2 as FQGNSA. V was shortened by 2 bases and J by 3 bases, with 13 bases between the two germline ends. The protocol was immunoSEQ multiplex PCR, while the TCRdb copy is restricted to in-frame clones and leaves out a portion. The repertoire consists of around 52,000 clones, with roughly 89% occurring once and the leading ten covering about 5.7%. The chain combines TRBV7-2 with TRBJ2-2, with D perhaps given as TRBD1 or TRBD2 (6 bases each). This receptor was taken from a human donor whose cells served as feeder cells for cultures in a pregnancy study. Material for sequencing was peripheral blood from another person, used as feeder cells. The CDR3 loop reads CASSLYWGADTGELFF. The CDR3 DNA follows: TGTGCCAGCAGCTTATATTGGGGGGCGGACACCGGGGAGCTGTTTTTT.